A selection of T cell receptor beta chains follows, all from one sample in a study of T cell repertoires in aging, cancer and after chemotherapy. TCRdb fed the multiplex PCR reads into MiXCR, producing one record per CDR3 protein. The sample shows several thousand distinct CDR3 sequences, around a third of them seen only once. Sequenced: blood. Source of these receptors: a human donor in good health. The donor label of this sample is uncertain. The conserved cysteine and the conserved F or W are not part of the CDR3 here. The D gene is left open where the match is weak. Clone size is not always given. Where it is, it says once, few, many or a class for expanded clones.

j_gene | v_gene | d_gene | abundance | CDR3aa
TRBJ2-7 | TRBV6-5 | TRBD1 | . | ASRPGTGYLEQY
TRBJ1-1 | TRBV15 | . | . | ATSVRVDTEAF
TRBJ1-4 | TRBV18 | . | . | ASSQGHSEKLF
TRBJ2-7 | TRBV6-5 | . | . | ASSYSQGSYEQY
TRBJ2-7 | TRBV5-4 | TRBD1 | few | ASSSDRGRDYEQY
TRBJ1-1 | TRBV12-3/TRBV12-4 | TRBD1 | . | ASSWTGLNTEAF
TRBJ2-5 | TRBV7-2 | TRBD2 | . | ASSLAGLAAETQY
TRBJ2-7 | TRBV5-1 | . | . | ASSLEVGPSSYEQY
TRBJ2-7 | TRBV15 | . | . | ATSRDPTGSYEQY
TRBJ1-1 | TRBV15 | . | few | ATSRATSDSEAF
TRBJ2-6 | TRBV10-1 | . | . | ASSGQGGMRSGANVLT
TRBJ1-2 | TRBV6-6 | . | . | ASSSDSYGYT
TRBJ1-2 | TRBV5-1 | TRBD1 | . | ASSGAPDRGYGYT
TRBJ1-1 | TRBV6-5 | TRBD1 | few | ASRMGQSNTEAF
TRBJ1-2 | TRBV10-3 | TRBD1 | once | AISELVSDRGRGYGYT
TRBJ1-5 | TRBV7-9 | . | once | ASSLGIAAWENQPQH
TRBJ1-2 | TRBV29-1 | . | medium-sized | SVEDWTANYGYT
TRBJ1-1 | TRBV13 | TRBD1 | medium-sized | ASRTGGANTEAF
TRBJ1-2 | TRBV27 | . | . | ASSPPPSWGGYT
TRBJ1-5 | TRBV12-3/TRBV12-4 | TRBD1 | few | ASSTGEGSNQPQH
TRBJ1-3 | TRBV7-9 | TRBD1 | . | ASSLRQGAFGNTIY
TRBJ2-1 | TRBV29-1 | TRBD1 | . | SVEMDRGYNEQF
TRBJ2-7 | TRBV7-2 | TRBD2 | . | ASSLALADPYEQY
TRBJ1-2 | TRBV27 | TRBD1 | few | ASRMGQVYGYT
TRBJ2-5 | TRBV27 | TRBD2 | few | ASMGLGGIQETQY
TRBJ1-2 | TRBV19 | TRBD1 | medium-sized | ASSIRTGHNYGYT
TRBJ1-5 | TRBV15 | . | few | ATSRDLGPQPQH
TRBJ1-2 | TRBV7-2 | . | . | ASSPVGYGYT
TRBJ1-5 | TRBV6-1 | . | . | ASSEGGGWGTQH
TRBJ2-3 | TRBV6-2/TRBV6-3 | . | . | ASSYSKYGTQY
TRBJ2-3 | TRBV5-1 | TRBD2 | few | ASSLEGSGGIDTQY
TRBJ2-5 | TRBV6-5 | TRBD2 | medium-sized | ASHLSGAETQY
TRBJ2-7 | TRBV6-2/TRBV6-3 | . | few | ASSLKGESYEQY
TRBJ1-3 | TRBV5-5 | . | few | ASSLDLGVNTIY
TRBJ2-7 | TRBV5-1 | . | few | ASSLDSTYEQY
TRBJ2-1 | TRBV19 | TRBD1 | medium-sized | ASSIQGAFGYNEQF
TRBJ2-1 | TRBV19 | TRBD2 | few | ASRGLAGALKLF
TRBJ1-2 | TRBV28 | TRBD1 | . | ASSTTLTGRGYT
TRBJ2-3 | TRBV29-1 | TRBD2 | medium-sized | SARGGRGTDTQY
TRBJ2-5 | TRBV27 | . | . | ASSLYRHQETQY
TRBJ1-2 | TRBV5-6 | . | . | ASSSDGGWSRGP
TRBJ2-7 | TRBV6-1 | . | . | ASREAFYEQY
TRBJ1-5 | TRBV19 | . | few | ASSPVGLTQPQH
TRBJ2-7 | TRBV5-1 | . | . | ASSRVLPGTNYEQY
TRBJ2-6 | TRBV7-2 | TRBD2 | . | ASVFSRRGGLYYSGANVLT
TRBJ1-5 | TRBV6-2/TRBV6-3 | TRBD1 | . | ASSYRDRPNQPQH
TRBJ2-5 | TRBV4-3 | . | . | ASSQGQGETQY
TRBJ2-7 | TRBV6-1 | TRBD1 | . | ASFGPAQSGTGKIYEQY
TRBJ1-2 | TRBV27 | . | . | ASSLSLGAIYGYT
TRBJ2-5 | TRBV24-1 | . | . | ATSDSRGIETQY
TRBJ2-1 | TRBV7-9 | . | . | ASSRGHRGEQF
TRBJ2-3 | TRBV6-1 | . | few | ASRAGSTDTQY
TRBJ2-5 | TRBV27 | . | few | ASSQGTRTQETQY
TRBJ1-1 | TRBV19 | . | . | ASSIELTDEAF